This T cell receptor beta chain was captured in a study of blood T cell repertoires in COVID-19. Sequencing used immunoSEQ multiplex PCR; TCRdb keeps in-frame clones, though not all of them. The table records 100,000 or so clones, 85% to 90% of them present only once. Germline CDR1 LNHDA, CDR2 SQIVND (reference sequence). CDR3 length equals 15 residues. With V trimmed by 7 bases and J by 7 bases, 9 bases remained unmatched. Sequenced sample: peripheral blood. The chain combines TRBV19 with TRBJ1-5, with 11 bases that match TRBD1. The clonotype comes from a human donor in a cohort sampled during active COVID-19. This CDR3 is CASTTDRGQGQPQHF. CDR3 nucleotides: TGTGCCAGTACCACGGACAGGGGGCAGGGGCAGCCCCAGCATTTT.